What follows are 20 T cell receptor beta chains derived from one specimen sequenced in a study of shared clonotypes between healthy human individuals. The repertoire was sequenced with immunoSEQ multiplex PCR; TCRdb's copy has only in-frame clones and lacks some. The data show 2 million to 2.5 million clones, with roughly 95% seen just once and 0.1% to 0.15% held by the top ten. Sample: naive CD4+ T cells sorted from blood. Sample subset: CD45RA+ positively selected. The receptor source for this set is a man aged 18-30 years in good health.

The V call is TRBV18, the J call TRBJ1-6, with D hard to call. V dropped 2 bases and J dropped 8 bases, with 7 bases sitting between them. This CDR3 has 13 residues. CDR1 and CDR2 (germline): KGHSH, LQKENI. In DNA form, the CDR3 reads TGTGCCAGCTCACCAATTAAAGATTCACCCCTCCACTTT. Protein: CASSPIKDSPLHF.

The table lists this clone with a few counts. V gene TRBV28 combines with J gene TRBJ1-1, with D hard to call. The CDR3 contains 14 residues. Trimming stripped 4 bases from V and 1 base from J, with 10 bases between. Germline CDR1 reads MDHEN; CDR2 reads SYDVKM. The CDR3 DNA reads TGTGCCAGCAGTTCGGCCGGAGGGAACACTGAAGCTTTCTTT. Amino acid sequence: CASSSAGGNTEAFF.

J is TRBJ1-6 and V is TRBV19, with D hard to call. CDR3 length equals 14 residues. Trimming took 3 bases from V and 8 from J, leaving 11 bases between them. CDR1 LNHDA and CDR2 SQIVND come from the germline V gene (reference sequence). CDR3 region: CASSIMDGDSPLHF. CDR3 sequence (DNA): TGTGCCAGTAGTATCATGGACGGTGATTCACCCCTCCACTTT.

The chain uses TRBV28 and TRBJ1-5; D unresolved. The CDR3 length is 12 residues. Per the germline V gene, CDR1 is MDHEN and CDR2 is SYDVKM. The V end was cut by 8 bases, the J end by 1 base, with 6 bases between. CDR3 nucleotides: TGTGCCAGCGGGAGAAGCAATCAGCCCCAGCATTTT. Protein product: CASGRSNQPQHF.

The chain links TRBV10-3 to TRBJ2-1; D ambiguous. This CDR3 has 14 amino acids. Trimming pared 8 bases from V and 0 bases from J, leaving 11 bases between. CDR1 is ENHRY, CDR2 SYGVKD, per germline. The CDR3 here is CAISSPSSYNEQFF. The DNA of the CDR3 is TGTGCCATCTCCTCTCCGAGCTCCTACAATGAGCAGTTCTTC.

Note on this clone: Other DNA sequences of this sample code for an identical CDR3. The genes are TRBV18 and TRBJ2-2; no firm D call. V lost 3 bases, J lost 1 base, and 9 bases lay in between. Germline V gene data show CDR1 as KGHSH and CDR2 as LQKENI. This CDR3 spans 15 amino acids. The CDR3, as DNA: TGTGCCAGCTCACCCCCCGCCGGGAACACCGGGGAGCTGTTTTTT. This gives the protein CASSPPAGNTGELFF.

The chain links TRBV5-1 to TRBJ2-2; 8 nucleotides line up with TRBD1. Per germline, CDR1 SGHRS and CDR2 YFSETQ. The trim removed 0 bases at V and 7 bases at J, leaving 8 bases unmatched. This CDR3 spans 16 amino acids. In DNA form, the CDR3 reads TGCGCCAGCAGCTTGGTATGGGACAGGCGGGTCGGGGAGCTGTTTTTT. This codes for CASSLVWDRRVGELFF.

This chain links TRBV6-6 with TRBJ2-7; maybe TRBD2 (5 bases). Trimming took off 0 bases at V and 3 bases at J, with 9 bases between the two ends. Germline V gives CDR1 MNHNY, CDR2 SVGAGI (reference sequence). This CDR3 has 14 residues. This CDR3 reads CASSYSSGFYEQYF. In nucleotides, the CDR3 is TGTGCCAGCAGTTACTCGAGCGGATTCTACGAGCAGTACTTC.

V usage is TRBV30 and J usage is TRBJ2-2, with D maybe TRBD2 (5 bases). V lost 0 bases and J lost 4, with 9 bases in between. CDR1 is GTSNPN and CDR2 is SVGIG in the germline V gene (reference sequence). CDR3 length: 14 residues. The CDR3 DNA is TGTGCCTGGAGTGTTTTGGGGAGCACCGGGGAGCTGTTTTTT. Translated: CAWSVLGSTGELFF.

The J gene is TRBJ2-7, the V gene TRBV19; 10 bases map to TRBD1. CDR3 length: 14 residues. Germline V lookup: CDR1 LNHDA, CDR2 SQIVND (reference sequence). After removal of 6 bases from V and 7 bases from J, the junction contained 9 bases not matched to a gene. CDR3 bases: TGTGCCAGTAGCTTGACAGGGGGCATGAGGGAGCAGTACTTC. It specifies CASSLTGGMREQYF.

This clone was seen a single time. V is TRBV5-4 and J is TRBJ2-7; 10 bases match TRBD2. V lost 3 bases to trimming and J lost 4 bases; unmatched junction nucleotides: 7. CDR1 SGHNT and CDR2 YYREEE come from the germline V gene (reference sequence). CDR3 length equals 15 residues. The chain's CDR3 is CASSSHPSGSYEQYF. The CDR3 DNA is TGTGCCAGCAGCTCGCACCCTAGCGGGAGTTACGAGCAGTACTTC.

V is TRBV7-8 and J is TRBJ1-2, with 9 bases aligning to TRBD1. The CDR3 contains 15 residues. Germline-derived CDR1 and CDR2 are SGHVS and FQNEAQ. The V segment lost 5 bases and the J segment 4 bases; nucleotides outside the gene matches: 8. The CDR3 loop is CASSARTGDGYGYTF. The CDR3 nucleotides are TGTGCCAGCAGCGCGCGGACAGGGGATGGCTATGGCTACACCTTC.

The chain employs TRBV7-9 and TRBJ1-5, with D perhaps matching TRBD1 (6 bases). Per germline, CDR1 SEHNR and CDR2 FQNEAQ (reference sequence). CDR3 length equals 17 residues. Trimming pared 1 base from V and 3 bases from J, leaving 16 bases between. The CDR3 here is CASSLDGGRGLNQPQHF. CDR3 sequence (DNA): TGTGCCAGCAGCTTAGATGGGGGCAGGGGTCTCAATCAGCCCCAGCATTTT.

The chain links TRBV28 to TRBJ1-2; 9 bases are a match to TRBD1. The CDR3 consists of 15 residues. V lost 7 bases, J lost 0 bases, and 6 bases stayed unmatched. The germline V gene has CDR1 MDHEN and CDR2 SYDVKM. CDR3 DNA: TGTGCCAGCAAGTCACAGGGGGCGGCTAACTATGGCTACACCTTC. Protein product: CASKSQGAANYGYTF.

This chain uses TRBV21-1 with TRBJ1-6. TRBV21-1 is noted as a pseudogene. The CDR3 has 14 amino acids. The CDR3 reads CASSKGRGGSPLHF. The DNA of the CDR3 is TGTGCCAGCAGCAAGGGACGGGGAGGTTCACCCCTCCACTTT.

V and J are TRBV19 and TRBJ2-1, with 9 nucleotides matching TRBD1. The CDR3 length is 16 residues. CDR1 LNHDA and CDR2 SQIVND come from the germline V gene (reference sequence). J was trimmed by 6 bases and V by 4 bases; bases with no gene match: 10. The CDR3 here is CASSTLAGQGRNEQFF. DNA of the CDR3: TGTGCCAGTAGTACCCTCGCCGGACAGGGGCGCAATGAGCAGTTCTTC.

The rearrangement uses TRBV6-5 and TRBJ1-2; a weak D match, TRBD1 (5 bases). The ends were cut back, 10 bases at V and 4 bases at J, with 10 bases in the middle. This CDR3 region has 11 residues. Germline V gene lookup returns CDR1 MNHEY and CDR2 SVGAGI. The CDR3 protein is CATGTAYGYTF. The CDR3 DNA reads as TGTGCCACTGGGACCGCCTATGGCTACACCTTC.

The rearrangement uses TRBV5-4 and TRBJ2-1; 7 bases are a match to TRBD2. The germline V gene has CDR1 SGHNT and CDR2 YYREEE (reference sequence). The CDR3 extends over 15 amino acids. Germline trimming cut 4 bases from V and 0 bases from J; bases unmatched to any gene: 4. This CDR3 is CASSPSGSSYNEQFF. The CDR3 region has the DNA TGTGCCAGCAGCCCTAGCGGAAGCTCCTACAATGAGCAGTTCTTC.

The V call is TRBV19, the J call TRBJ2-7, with TRBD2 identical over 9 bases. The CDR3 is 16 amino acids. V lost 3 bases to trimming and J lost 3 bases; unmatched junction nucleotides: 9. The V gene's germline CDR1 is LNHDA and CDR2 SQIVND (reference sequence). This CDR3 reads CASSIKAGGINYEQYF. CDR3 sequence (DNA): TGTGCCAGTAGTATCAAAGCGGGAGGCATAAACTACGAGCAGTACTTC.

This rearrangement joins TRBV5-6 to TRBJ2-5, with 11 bases lining up with TRBD1. The J segment lost 9 bases and the V segment lost 4 bases, leaving 2 bases of the junction unmatched. Germline V CDR1 and CDR2: SGHDT, YYEEEE. This CDR3 spans 12 amino acids. The CDR3: CASSPGQGAQYF. In nucleotides, the CDR3 is TGTGCCAGCAGCCCGGGACAGGGGGCCCAGTACTTC.